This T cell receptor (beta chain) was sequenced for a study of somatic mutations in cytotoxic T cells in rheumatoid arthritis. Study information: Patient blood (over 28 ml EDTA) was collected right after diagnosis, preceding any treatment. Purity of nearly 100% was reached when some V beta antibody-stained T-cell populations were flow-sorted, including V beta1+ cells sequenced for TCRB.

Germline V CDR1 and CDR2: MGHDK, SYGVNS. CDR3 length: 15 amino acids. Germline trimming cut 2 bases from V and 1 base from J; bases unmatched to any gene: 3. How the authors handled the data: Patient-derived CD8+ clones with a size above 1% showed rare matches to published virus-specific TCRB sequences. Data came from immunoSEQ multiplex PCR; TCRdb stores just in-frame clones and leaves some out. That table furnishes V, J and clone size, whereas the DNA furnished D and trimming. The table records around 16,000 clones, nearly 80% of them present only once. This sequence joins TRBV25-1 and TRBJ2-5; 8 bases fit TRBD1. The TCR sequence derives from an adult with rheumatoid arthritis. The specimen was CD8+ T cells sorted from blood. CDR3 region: CASSEVDRVQETQYF. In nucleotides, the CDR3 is TGTGCCAGCAGTGAAGTGGACAGGGTCCAAGAGACCCAGTACTTC.